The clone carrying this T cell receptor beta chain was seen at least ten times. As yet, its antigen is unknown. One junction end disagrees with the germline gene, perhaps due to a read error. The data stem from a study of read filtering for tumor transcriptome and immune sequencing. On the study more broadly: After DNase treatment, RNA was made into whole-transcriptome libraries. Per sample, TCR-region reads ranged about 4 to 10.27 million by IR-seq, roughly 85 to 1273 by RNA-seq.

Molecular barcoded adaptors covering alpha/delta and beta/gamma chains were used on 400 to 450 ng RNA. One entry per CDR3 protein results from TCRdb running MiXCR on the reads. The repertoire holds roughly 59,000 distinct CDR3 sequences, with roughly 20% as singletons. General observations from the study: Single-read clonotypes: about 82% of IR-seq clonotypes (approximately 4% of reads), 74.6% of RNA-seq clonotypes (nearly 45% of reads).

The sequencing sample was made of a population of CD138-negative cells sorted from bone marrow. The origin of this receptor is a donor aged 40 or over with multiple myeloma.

The DNA for the CDR3 is TGCAGCTTTGAGCACGGGGAGCTGTTTTTT. It encodes CSFEHGELFF. The J gene is TRBJ2-2, the V gene TRBV29-1, with no clear D. The CDR3 has 10 amino acids. CDR1 and CDR2 (germline): SQVTM, ANQGSEA.